The next 2 T cell receptor beta chains were all read from a single sample in a study of cytomegalovirus exposure and HLA in healthy donors. PCR was performed using 60 Vbeta and 13 Jbeta primers. The method was immunoSEQ multiplex PCR; TCRdb's version includes in-frame clones alone and lacks a portion of them. In the table there are around 170,000 clones, around 77% of which are singletons. The sequenced material came from PBMCs. All receptors derive from a man aged 40-49 years in good health and CMV-seronegative.

This clone was counted a few times. J is TRBJ1-6 and V is TRBV28, with TRBD1 as a possible D gene (5 bases). Looked up from germline, CDR1 is MDHEN and CDR2 is SYDVKM. This CDR3 has 15 residues. V gave up 4 bases and J gave up 3 bases, with 10 bases separating them. Here the CDR3 reads CASSSDRNYNSPLHF. CDR3 sequence (DNA): TGTGCCAGCAGTTCCGACAGAAACTATAATTCACCCCTCCACTTT. Together with reference TRBV28 and TRBJ1-6, the CDR3 gives the full variable domain: DVKVTQSSRYLVKRTGEKVFLECVQDMDHENMFWYRQDPGLGLRLIYFSYDVKMKEKGDIPEGYSVSREKKERFSLILESASTNQTSMYLCASSSDRNYNSPLHFGNGTRLTVT.

The chain couples TRBV29-1 to TRBJ1-5, with TRBD1 matching over 9 bases. Germline lookup yields CDR1 SQVTM and CDR2 ANQGSEA. Trimming took 7 bases from V and 0 from J; bases not matched to a gene: 1. This CDR3 has 13 amino acids. CDR3 residues: CSAGQGSNQPQHF. The DNA for the CDR3 is TGCAGCGCGGGACAGGGTAGCAATCAGCCCCAGCATTTT.